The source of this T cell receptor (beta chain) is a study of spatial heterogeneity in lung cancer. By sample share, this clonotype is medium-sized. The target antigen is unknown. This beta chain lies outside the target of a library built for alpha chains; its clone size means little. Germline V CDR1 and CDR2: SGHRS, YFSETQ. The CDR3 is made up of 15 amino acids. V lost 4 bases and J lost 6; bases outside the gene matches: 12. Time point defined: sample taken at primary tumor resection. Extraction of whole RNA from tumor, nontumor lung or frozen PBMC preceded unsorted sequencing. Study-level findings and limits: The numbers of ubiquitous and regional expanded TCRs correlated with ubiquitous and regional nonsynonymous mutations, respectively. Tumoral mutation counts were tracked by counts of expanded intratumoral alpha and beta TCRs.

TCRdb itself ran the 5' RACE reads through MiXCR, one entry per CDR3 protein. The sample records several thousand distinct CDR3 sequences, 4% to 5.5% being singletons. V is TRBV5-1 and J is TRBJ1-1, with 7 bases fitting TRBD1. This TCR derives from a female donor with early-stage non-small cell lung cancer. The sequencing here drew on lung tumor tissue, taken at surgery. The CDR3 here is CASSETGNIGAEAFF. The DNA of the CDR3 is TGCGCCAGCAGCGAGACAGGGAATATCGGGGCTGAAGCTTTCTTT.